This is a list of T cell receptor beta chains from one sample in a study of graft-versus-host responses after intestinal transplantation. Produced via immunoSEQ multiplex PCR; TCRdb's table is partial and in-frame only. The sample lists 29,000 or so clones, about three quarters occurring once. The sequences come from ileum tissue, collected 98 days after intestinal transplantation. The receptors here all came from a human patient who received an intestinal transplant, so some T cells may come from the graft donor. The conserved cysteine and the conserved F or W are not part of the CDR3 here.

>TRBJ2-5|TRBV13
ASSLGTEQETQY
>TRBJ1-2|TRBV5-1
ASSLTMNYGYT
>TRBJ1-2|TRBV5-6
ASSLFSGDTYGYT
>TRBJ1-6|TRBV11-2
ASSLGRQGYSPLH
>TRBJ2-3|TRBV6-5
ASQTGGADTQY
>TRBJ2-2|TRBV2
ASSQRWAGGATINTGELF
>TRBJ2-1|TRBV9
ASSPLRLAGGRSYNEQF
>TRBJ2-2|TRBV4-1
ASSHKSTGELF
>TRBJ2-7|TRBV11-2
ASSLGLGALVGYEQY
>TRBJ1-3|TRBV6-1
ASRYFGAGNTIY
>TRBJ2-7|TRBV7-9
ASSLDYPAYEQY
>TRBJ1-2|TRBV5-5
ASSLIVREPSGYT
>TRBJ2-3|TRBV11-2
ASSPPSVRGDTQY
>TRBJ2-7|TRBV14
ASSHGTGYEQY
>TRBJ2-3|TRBV28
ASSLYRRQGLTDTQY
>TRBJ2-7|TRBV2
ASRGPGTGMYEQY
>TRBJ1-1|TRBV18
ASSRGERNTEAF
>TRBJ2-1|TRBV15
ATSSPELPGPMEQF
>TRBJ2-5|TRBV15
ATSRDRGRETQY
>TRBJ2-7|TRBV30
AWSGRQGGYEQY
>TRBJ2-1|TRBV27
ASKAWTDGYNEQF
>TRBJ2-5|TRBV6-6
ASSYVALIETQY
>TRBJ1-6|TRBV18
ASSPHLPLTDSPLH
>TRBJ1-2|TRBV7-9
ASSLVAFYGYT
>TRBJ2-5|TRBV28
ASSLRGPGEETQY
>TRBJ2-1|TRBV6-1
ASMDPGSSYNEQF
>TRBJ2-7|TRBV11-2
ASSPSWYEQY
>TRBJ1-2|TRBV18
ASSPPQQGAYGYT